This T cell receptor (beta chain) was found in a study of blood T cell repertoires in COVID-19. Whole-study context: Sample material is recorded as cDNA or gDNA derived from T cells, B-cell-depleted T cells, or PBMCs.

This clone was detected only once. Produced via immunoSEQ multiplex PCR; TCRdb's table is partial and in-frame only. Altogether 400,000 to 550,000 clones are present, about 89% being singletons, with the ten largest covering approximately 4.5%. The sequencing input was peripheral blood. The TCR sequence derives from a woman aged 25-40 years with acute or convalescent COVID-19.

The CDR3 here is CASSEDGGGLYNEQYF. CDR3 nucleotides: TGTGCCAGCAGTGAAGACGGCGGGGGCCTGTACAACGAGCAGTACTTC. This chain uses TRBV6-1 with TRBJ2-7, with D maybe TRBD2 (7 bases). The CDR3 extends over 16 amino acids. Trimming removed 1 base at V and 5 bases at J, with 18 bases between. CDR1 MNHNS and CDR2 SASEGT come from the germline V gene.